This T cell receptor beta chain was sequenced for a study of T cell repertoires in cytomegalovirus infection. Study-level information: Evidence of both CMV infection and a matching HLA type came from public TCR beta signatures. Whole-study findings and limits: The study found HLA-C-restricted CMV-specific TCR beta clonotypes dominating the ex vivo response.

The CDR3 contains 14 residues. Germline values: CDR1 SGHTA, CDR2 FQGNSA. V lost 7 bases and J lost 3; bases outside the gene matches: 8. This clonotype was observed a handful of times. Its antigen remains unidentified. TCRdb analysed the reads with MiXCR anew, one entry per CDR3 protein. The sample lists 450,000 to 600,000 distinct CDR3 sequences; around 35% were seen once. The rearrangement joins TRBV7-2 to TRBJ2-7; TRBD2 aligns across 8 bases. The material sequenced was cultured PBMCs, taken from culture after CMV antigen stimulation. This sequence originates from a human donor in good health (CMV status not recorded). Some clones in this sample may be carry-over from other donors' samples. The CDR3 reads CASNPGLDDYEQYF. The DNA for the CDR3 is TGTGCCAGCAACCCGGGACTAGATGACTACGAGCAGTACTTC.